One and the same sample provided the 16 T cell receptor beta chains below, sequenced in a study of T cell repertoires in cytomegalovirus infection. TCRdb used MiXCR to reprocess the reads, holding one entry per CDR3 protein. The sample shows 250,000 to 300,000 distinct CDR3 sequences, roughly 24% of them seen only once. The sample consisted of PBMCs. The receptors stem from a human donor in good health (CMV status not recorded). Some clones in this sample may be carry-over from other donors' samples.

The CDR3 spells CASSLDGTGGSYEQYF. The DNA for the CDR3 is TGTGCCAGCAGCTTAGACGGGACAGGGGGCTCCTACGAGCAGTACTTC. The chain joins TRBV7-9 to TRBJ2-7; 11 bases match TRBD1. The CDR3 is 16 residues long. Unmatched junction bases numbered 2, after V lost 1 base and J lost 0 bases. Germline CDR1 reads SEHNR; CDR2 reads FQNEAQ (reference sequence).

The chain couples TRBV29-1 to TRBJ1-1; no firm D call. Deletions cut 1 base from V and 1 base from J, with 10 bases between. The CDR3 extends over 14 amino acids. Germline lookup yields CDR1 SQVTM and CDR2 ANQGSEA. The CDR3 protein is CSVEGLFPNTEAFF. The CDR3 bases are TGCAGCGTTGAAGGGCTTTTCCCGAACACTGAAGCTTTCTTT.

The chain couples TRBV5-4 to TRBJ2-3; D not certain. The CDR3 loop spans 14 amino acids. V lost 4 bases to trimming and J lost 6 bases, with 15 bases between them. Germline V CDR1 and CDR2: SGHNT, YYREEE (reference sequence). In nucleotides, the CDR3 is TGTGCCAGCAGCCCCGAACCCGCGGTTGATACGCAGTATTTT. Its protein is CASSPEPAVDTQYF.

V gene TRBV5-6 combines with J gene TRBJ2-3; 12 bases agree with TRBD1. The CDR3 covers 16 residues. The trim removed 4 bases at V and 3 bases at J, leaving 6 bases unmatched. The germline CDR1 and CDR2 sequences are SGHDT and YYEEEE. The CDR3 loop reads CASSAGTGGRTDTQYF. The CDR3 bases are TGTGCCAGCAGCGCCGGGACAGGGGGCAGGACAGATACGCAGTATTTT. The full variable domain, its missing parts supplied by reference TRBV5-6 and TRBJ2-3, is DAGVTQSPTHLIKTRGQQVTLRCSPKSGHDTVSWYQQALGQGPQFIFQYYEEEERQRGNFPDRFSGHQFPNYSSELNVNALLLGDSALYLCASSAGTGGRTDTQYFGPGTRLTVL.

This clonotype was seen ten or more times. The chain is built from TRBV6-5 and TRBJ2-1, with a tentative D call TRBD2 (6 bases). Germline V gives CDR1 MNHEY, CDR2 SVGAGI. With 0 bases removed from V and 9 bases from J, the gap between germline ends came to 9 bases. CDR3 length: 13 residues. The CDR3 here is CASSYSEGSEQFF. The DNA of the CDR3 is TGTGCCAGCAGTTACTCGGAGGGCAGTGAGCAGTTCTTC.

This clonotype was detected only a few times. The CDR3 sequence: CASYEGLAAGGLRETQYF. In DNA form, the CDR3 reads TGTGCCAGCTACGAAGGTCTCGCAGCGGGGGGGCTTAGGGAGACCCAGTACTTC. This chain links TRBV6-5 with TRBJ2-5, with 10 bases aligning to TRBD2. CDR1 and CDR2 (germline): MNHEY, SVGAGI. CDR3 length: 18 amino acids. The ends lost 8 bases at V and 5 bases at J; junction bases unmatched: 20.

This clonotype was found a few times. The chain employs TRBV15 and TRBJ2-3; the D is unclear. V shed 0 bases and J shed 3 bases, with 10 bases lying between them. CDR1 is LNHNV, CDR2 YYDKDF, per germline (reference sequence). The CDR3 sequence is 15 residues long. Here the CDR3 reads CATSREAPPTDTQYF. As DNA, the CDR3 is TGTGCCACCAGCAGAGAGGCTCCCCCAACAGATACGCAGTATTTT.

In the case of this clonotype: The junction departs from the called germline gene at one end, perhaps through a read error. J is TRBJ2-7 and V is TRBV5-3; 8 bases match TRBD1. TRBV5-3 is known as an ORF, though its function is uncertain. CDR3 length: 15 residues. The CDR3 is CASSLPGTGADEQYF. Written as DNA, the CDR3 is TGTGCCAGCAGCTTGCCAGGGACAGGAGCGGACGAGCAGTACTTC.

J is TRBJ1-5 and V is TRBV20-1, with 9 bases aligning to TRBD1. The CDR3 contains 20 residues. V dropped 3 bases and J dropped 4; count of bases not matched to a gene: 22. Germline CDR1 DFQATT, CDR2 SNEGSKA (reference sequence). The CDR3 DNA is TGCAGTGCTAGGGGGGTTTTTCGTGACAGGGGGACCTCGAGTAATCAGCCCCAGCATTTT. Amino acids: CSARGVFRDRGTSSNQPQHF.

The table lists this clonotype with many counts. The genes are TRBV7-8 and TRBJ1-6; D is perhaps TRBD1 (5 bases). The CDR3 contains 17 residues. Trimming removed 2 bases from V and 9 bases from J, with 20 bases in between. Per the germline V gene, CDR1 is SGHVS and CDR2 is FQNEAQ. CDR3 nucleotides: TGTGCCAGCAGCTTAAGAGTCTCCGGGACCATGGGTTCACCCCTCCACTTT. This codes for CASSLRVSGTMGSPLHF.

J is TRBJ1-2 and V is TRBV28, with TRBD1 matching over 9 bases. Germline CDR1 is MDHEN and CDR2 is SYDVKM. CDR3 size: 14 residues. The ends lost 8 bases at V and 4 bases at J; junction bases unmatched: 8. The CDR3 sequence is CASSGTGRLYGYTF. The CDR3 nucleotides are TGTGCCAGCTCCGGGACAGGGCGTCTCTATGGCTACACCTTC.

The chain uses TRBV7-9 and TRBJ2-1, with 13 bases fitting TRBD2. Per germline, CDR1 SEHNR and CDR2 FQNEAQ (reference sequence). V lost 6 bases to trimming and J lost 8 bases; unmatched junction nucleotides: 7. The CDR3 is 15 amino acids. The CDR3 DNA sequence: TGTGCCAGCAGTGCGGGGACTAGCGGGAACTATGAGCAGTTCTTC. Translated, it gives CASSAGTSGNYEQFF.

This clonotype was picked up a small number of times. This chain connects TRBV6-2 or TRBV6-3 to TRBJ2-5; 13 bases align to TRBD2. This CDR3 is 20 amino acids long. The germline V gene has CDR1 MNHEY and CDR2 SVGEGT. Trimming removed 2 bases from V and 0 bases from J; junction bases left unmatched: 12. DNA of the CDR3: TGTGCCAGCAGTTACCTCCCCGGACTAGCGGGAGTATCCTACCAAGAGACCCAGTACTTC. This translates into CASSYLPGLAGVSYQETQYF.

This clonotype occurred many times. The chain uses TRBV6-2 or TRBV6-3 and TRBJ2-1; 10 nucleotides agree with TRBD2. Trimming took 3 bases from V and 0 from J; bases not matched to a gene: 5. The germline V gene encodes CDR1 MNHEY and CDR2 SVGEGT. CDR3 length equals 17 residues. The CDR3 sequence is CASSYISGRSSYNEQFF. The DNA for the CDR3 is TGTGCCAGCAGTTATATTAGCGGGAGGAGCTCCTACAATGAGCAGTTCTTC.

This clonotype was counted ten times or more. The CDR3 coding sequence is TGTGCCAGCAGCCAGGGGACCGGCGAGAACTTTAATGAAAAACTGTTTTTT. Protein product: CASSQGTGENFNEKLFF. The V and J genes are TRBV11-2 and TRBJ1-4; perhaps TRBD1 as D (6 bases). The CDR3 spans 17 residues. V was cut by 5 bases and J by 4 bases, with 20 bases left in between. The germline CDR1 and CDR2 sequences are SGHAT and FQNNGV.

The chain couples TRBV11-2 to TRBJ1-1; D not certain. This CDR3 comprises 12 residues. Germline CDR1 reads SGHAT; CDR2 reads FQNNGV. V lost 1 base and J lost 8, with 8 bases in between. DNA for the CDR3: TGTGCCAGCAGCTTAGTACGGCAAGAAGCTTTCTTT. Translated: CASSLVRQEAFF.